This T cell receptor beta chain emerged from a study of blood T cell repertoires in COVID-19. Looking at the study overall: COVID-19 samples from acute and convalescent phases originated in the United States, Italy and Spain. Nucleic acid was either cDNA or gDNA, and it came from T cells, B-cell-depleted T cells, or PBMCs.

In the original analysis: Amplification of reference gene primers was used by the study to estimate nucleated cell counts. Measured with immunoSEQ multiplex PCR; TCRdb has only the in-frame clones, and not every one. From that table come the V and J calls and clone size; the DNA was used to work out D and trimming. The repertoire holds about 34,000 clones, with 80% as singletons. Germline V CDR1 and CDR2: LNHDA, SQIVND (reference sequence). This CDR3 is 15 amino acids long. Trimming cost V 6 bases and J 3 bases; bases outside gene matches: 7. The sample was peripheral blood. The clonotype comes from a woman in her seventies with acute or convalescent COVID-19. The chain joins TRBV19 to TRBJ2-7, with 11 nucleotides matching TRBD1. The CDR3 protein is CASSFGTGGDYEQYF. In DNA form, the CDR3 reads TGTGCCAGTAGCTTCGGGACAGGGGGAGACTACGAGCAGTACTTC.